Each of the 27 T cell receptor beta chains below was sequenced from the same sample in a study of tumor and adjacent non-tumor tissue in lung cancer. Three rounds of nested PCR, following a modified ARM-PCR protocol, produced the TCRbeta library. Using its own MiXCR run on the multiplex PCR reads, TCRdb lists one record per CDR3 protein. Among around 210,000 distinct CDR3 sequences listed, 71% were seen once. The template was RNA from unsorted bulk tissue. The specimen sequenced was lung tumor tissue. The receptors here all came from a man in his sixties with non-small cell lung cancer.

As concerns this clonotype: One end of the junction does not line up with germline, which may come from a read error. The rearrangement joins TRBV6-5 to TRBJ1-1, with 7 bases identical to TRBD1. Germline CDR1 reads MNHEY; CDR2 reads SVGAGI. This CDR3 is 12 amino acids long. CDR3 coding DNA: TGTGCCAGCAGTTCGACCAGGGGGGAGGCTTCCTTT. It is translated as CASSSTRGEASF.

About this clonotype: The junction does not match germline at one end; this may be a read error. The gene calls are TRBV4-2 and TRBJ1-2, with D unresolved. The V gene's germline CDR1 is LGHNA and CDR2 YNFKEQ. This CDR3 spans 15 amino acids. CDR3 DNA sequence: TGTACCAGCTGCCAAGTTGCGGCGGATAACTATGGCTACACCTTC. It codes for CTSCQVAADNYGYTF.

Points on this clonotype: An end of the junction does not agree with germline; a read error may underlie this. The CDR3 region has the DNA TGTGCCAGCAGCTTGACAATCTATAGCACATATACGCAGTATTTT. This codes for CASSLTIYSTYTQYF. The chain carries TRBV5-4 and TRBJ2-3; no reliable D call. The CDR3 has 15 residues. Looked up from germline, CDR1 is SGHNT and CDR2 is YYREEE (reference sequence).

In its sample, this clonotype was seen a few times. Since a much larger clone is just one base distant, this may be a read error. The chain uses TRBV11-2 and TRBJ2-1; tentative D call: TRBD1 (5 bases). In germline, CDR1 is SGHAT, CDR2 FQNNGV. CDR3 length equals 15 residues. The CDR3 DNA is TGTGTCAGCAGCTTACAGGTCTCCTCCTACAATGAGCAGTTCTTC. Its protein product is CVSSLQVSSYNEQFF.

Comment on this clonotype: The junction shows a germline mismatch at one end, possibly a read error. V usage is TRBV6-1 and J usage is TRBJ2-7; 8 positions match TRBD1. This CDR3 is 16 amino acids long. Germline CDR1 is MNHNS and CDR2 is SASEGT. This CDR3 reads CVSSEYRTGRLYELYF. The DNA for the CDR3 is TGTGTCAGCAGTGAATACCGGACAGGGAGACTATACGAGTTGTACTTC.

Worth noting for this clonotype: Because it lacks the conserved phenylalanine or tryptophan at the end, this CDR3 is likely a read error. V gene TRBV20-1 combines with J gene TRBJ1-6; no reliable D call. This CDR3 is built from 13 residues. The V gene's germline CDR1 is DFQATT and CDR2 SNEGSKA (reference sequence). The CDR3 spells CSVRYTYNSPLHY. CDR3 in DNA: TGCAGTGTTAGATACACCTATAATTCACCCCTCCACTAT.

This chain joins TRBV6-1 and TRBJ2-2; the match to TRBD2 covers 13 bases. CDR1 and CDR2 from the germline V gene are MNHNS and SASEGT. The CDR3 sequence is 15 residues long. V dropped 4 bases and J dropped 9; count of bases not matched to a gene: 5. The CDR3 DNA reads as TGTGCCAGCAGTGGAACTAGCGGGGGGGCCTGGGAGCTGTTTTTT. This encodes CASSGTSGGAWELFF.

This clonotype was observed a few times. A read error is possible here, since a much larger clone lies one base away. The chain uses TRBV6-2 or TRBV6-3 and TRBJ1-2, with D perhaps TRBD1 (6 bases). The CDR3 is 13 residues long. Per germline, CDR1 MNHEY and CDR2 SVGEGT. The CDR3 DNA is TGTGCCAGCAGTTTTGGACAGTCTCCTGGCCACACCTTC. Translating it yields CASSFGQSPGHTF.

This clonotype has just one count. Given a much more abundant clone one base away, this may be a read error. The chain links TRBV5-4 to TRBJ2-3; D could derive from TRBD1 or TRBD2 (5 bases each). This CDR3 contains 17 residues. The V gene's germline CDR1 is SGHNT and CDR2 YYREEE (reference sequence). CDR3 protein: CGSSLGLAQRRTDTQYF. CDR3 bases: TGTGGCAGCAGCTTGGGGCTAGCACAACGACGAACAGATACGCAGTATTTT.

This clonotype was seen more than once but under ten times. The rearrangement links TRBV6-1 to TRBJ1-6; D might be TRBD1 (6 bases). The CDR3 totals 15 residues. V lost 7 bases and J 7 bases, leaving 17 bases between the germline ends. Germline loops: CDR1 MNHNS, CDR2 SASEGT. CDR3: CASTYEGDRNSPLHF. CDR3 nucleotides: TGTGCCAGCACCTATGAGGGGGACCGCAATTCACCCCTCCACTTT.

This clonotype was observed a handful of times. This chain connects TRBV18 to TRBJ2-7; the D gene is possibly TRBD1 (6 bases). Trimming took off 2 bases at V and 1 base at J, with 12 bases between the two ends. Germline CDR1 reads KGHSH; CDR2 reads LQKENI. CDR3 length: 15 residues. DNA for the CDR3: TGTGCCAGCTCACCATCAGGGGTCCGTTCCTACGAGCAGTACTTC. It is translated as CASSPSGVRSYEQYF. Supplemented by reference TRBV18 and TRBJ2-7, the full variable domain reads NAGVMQNPRHLVRRRGQEARLRCSPMKGHSHVYWYRQLPEEGLKFMVYLQKENIIDESGMPKERFSAEFPKEGPSILRIQQVVRGDSAAYFCASSPSGVRSYEQYFGPGTRLTVT.

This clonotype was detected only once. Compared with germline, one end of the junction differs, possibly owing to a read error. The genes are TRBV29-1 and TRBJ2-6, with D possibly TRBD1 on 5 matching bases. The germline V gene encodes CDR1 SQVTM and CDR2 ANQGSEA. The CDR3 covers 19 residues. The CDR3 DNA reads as TGCAGCGTTGAAGAGTTCCGCCAGGGCCCCACCTCTGGGCCCAACGTCCTGACTTTC. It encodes CSVEEFRQGPTSGPNVLTF.

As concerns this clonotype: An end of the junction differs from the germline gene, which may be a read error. The CDR3 region is CASSLRWRNTEAFF. As DNA, the CDR3 is TGCGCCAGCAGCTTGAGGTGGAGAAACACTGAAGCTTTTTTT. The chain recombines TRBV5-1 with TRBJ1-1; D gene uncertain. The CDR3 runs 14 residues. CDR1 and CDR2 (germline): SGHRS, YFSETQ.

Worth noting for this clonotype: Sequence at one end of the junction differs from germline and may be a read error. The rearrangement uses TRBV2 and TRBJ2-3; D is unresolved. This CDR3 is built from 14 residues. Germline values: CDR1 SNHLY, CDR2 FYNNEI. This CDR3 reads CTSTEGNDGDTQYF. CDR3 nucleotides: TGTACCAGCACTGAAGGGAACGACGGAGATACGCAGTATTTT.

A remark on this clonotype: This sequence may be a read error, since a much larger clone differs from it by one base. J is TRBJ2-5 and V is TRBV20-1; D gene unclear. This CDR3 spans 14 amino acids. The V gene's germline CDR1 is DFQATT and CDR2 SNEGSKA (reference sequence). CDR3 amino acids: CSARDRLLQETKYF. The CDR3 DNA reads TGCAGTGCTAGAGATCGGCTCCTCCAAGAGACCAAGTACTTC.

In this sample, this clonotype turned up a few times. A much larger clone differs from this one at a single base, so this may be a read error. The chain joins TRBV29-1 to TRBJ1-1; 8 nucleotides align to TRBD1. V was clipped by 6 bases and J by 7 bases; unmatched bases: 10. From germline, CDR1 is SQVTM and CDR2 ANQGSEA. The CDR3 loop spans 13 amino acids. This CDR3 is CSVRTGRDIEAFF. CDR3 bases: TGCAGCGTGCGGACAGGGCGTGACATTGAAGCTTTCTTT.

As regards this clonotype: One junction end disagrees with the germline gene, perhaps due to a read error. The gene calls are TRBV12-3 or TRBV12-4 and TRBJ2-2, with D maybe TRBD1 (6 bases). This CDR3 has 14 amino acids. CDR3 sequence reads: CVSSLTGCTGELFF. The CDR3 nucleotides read TGTGTCAGCAGTTTAACAGGGTGCACCGGGGAGCTGTTTTTT.

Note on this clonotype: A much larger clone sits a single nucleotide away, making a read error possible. The CDR3 DNA reads TGTGCCATATCGGGACGGAACACCGGGGAGCTGTCTTTT. Amino acids: CAISGRNTGELSF. The rearrangement links TRBV6-8 to TRBJ2-2; D is perhaps TRBD1 or TRBD2 (5 bases each). The CDR3 runs 13 residues. Germline V gene data show CDR1 as MNHGY and CDR2 as SAAAGT.

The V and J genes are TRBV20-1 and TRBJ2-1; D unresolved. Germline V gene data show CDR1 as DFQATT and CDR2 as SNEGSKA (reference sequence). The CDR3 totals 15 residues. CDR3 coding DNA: TGCAATGCAAAGTCAGCCGGCGCCGCCTACAATGAGCAGTTCTTC. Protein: CNAKSAGAAYNEQFF.

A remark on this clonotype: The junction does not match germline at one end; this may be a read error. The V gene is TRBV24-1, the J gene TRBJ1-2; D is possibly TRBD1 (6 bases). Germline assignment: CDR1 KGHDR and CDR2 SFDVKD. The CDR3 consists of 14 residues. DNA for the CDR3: TGTGCCACCAATGATTCCGGGAGGGGGGATGGCTACACCTTC. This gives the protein CATNDSGRGDGYTF.

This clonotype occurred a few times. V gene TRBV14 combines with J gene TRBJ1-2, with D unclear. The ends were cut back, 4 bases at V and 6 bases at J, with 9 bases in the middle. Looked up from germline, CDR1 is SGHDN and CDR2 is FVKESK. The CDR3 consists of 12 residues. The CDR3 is CASSPGRDGYTF. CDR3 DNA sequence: TGTGCCAGCAGCCCCGGACGGGATGGCTACACCTTC.

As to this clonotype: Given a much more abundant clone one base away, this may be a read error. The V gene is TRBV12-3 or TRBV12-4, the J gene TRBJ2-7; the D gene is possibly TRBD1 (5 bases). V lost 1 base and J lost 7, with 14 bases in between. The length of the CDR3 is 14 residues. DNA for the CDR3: TGTGCCAGCAGTTTAGGACATGGGGCAGTTGAGCAGTACTTC. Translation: CASSLGHGAVEQYF.

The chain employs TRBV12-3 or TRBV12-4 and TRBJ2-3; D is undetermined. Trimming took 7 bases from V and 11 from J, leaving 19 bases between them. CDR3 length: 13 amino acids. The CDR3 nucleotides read TGTGCCAGCACCCCAGTTAGCACATATATGCAGTATTTT. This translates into CASTPVSTYMQYF.

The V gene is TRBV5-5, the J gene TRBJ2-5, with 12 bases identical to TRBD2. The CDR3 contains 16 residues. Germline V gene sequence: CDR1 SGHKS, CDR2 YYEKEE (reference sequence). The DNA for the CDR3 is TGTGTCAGTAGCTTGGGACTAGCGGGTCCACAAGAGACCCAGTACTTC. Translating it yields CVSSLGLAGPQETQYF. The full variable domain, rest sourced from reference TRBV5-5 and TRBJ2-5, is DAGVTQSPTHLIKTRGQQVTLRCSPISGHKSVSWYQQVLGQGPQFIFQYYEKEERGRGNFPDRFSARQFPNYSSELNVNALLLGDSALYLCVSSLGLAGPQETQYFGPGTRLLVL.

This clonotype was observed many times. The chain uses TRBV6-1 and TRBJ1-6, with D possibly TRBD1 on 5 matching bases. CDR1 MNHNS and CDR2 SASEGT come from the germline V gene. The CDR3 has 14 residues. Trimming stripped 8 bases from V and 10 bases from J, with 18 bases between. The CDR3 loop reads CASLRDRQGSPLHF. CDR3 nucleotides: TGTGCCAGCTTAAGGGACCGCCAGGGATCACCCCTCCACTTT.

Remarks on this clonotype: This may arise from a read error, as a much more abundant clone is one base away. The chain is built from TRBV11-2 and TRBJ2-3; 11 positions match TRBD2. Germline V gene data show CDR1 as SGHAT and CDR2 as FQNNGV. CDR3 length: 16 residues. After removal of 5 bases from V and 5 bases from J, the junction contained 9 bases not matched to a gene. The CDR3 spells CASSRLPGLAEDTQYF. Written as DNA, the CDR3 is TGTGCCAGCAGCCGTTTACCGGGACTAGCGGAAGATACGCAGTATTTT. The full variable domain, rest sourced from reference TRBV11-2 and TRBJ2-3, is EAGVAQSPRYKIIEKRQSVAFWCNPISGHATLYWYQQILGQGPKLLIQFQNNGVVDDSQLPKDRFSAERLKGVDSTLKIQPAKLEDSAVYLCASSRLPGLAEDTQYFGPGTRLTVL.

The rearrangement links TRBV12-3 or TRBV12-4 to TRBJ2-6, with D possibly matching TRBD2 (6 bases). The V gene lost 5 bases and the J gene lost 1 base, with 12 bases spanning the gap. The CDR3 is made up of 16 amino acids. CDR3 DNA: TGTGCCAGCAGTCCCGGCGGGGTATCTGGGGCCAACGTCCTGACTTTC. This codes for CASSPGGVSGANVLTF.